This entry describes one T cell receptor (beta chain). This clonotype was seen a handful of times. Its antigen is unknown. Base qualities are not provided; no much larger clone lies one nucleotide away. Measured from the cysteine to the phenylalanine, the CDR3 is 14 residues long. CDR3 DNA only is kept here, 42 bases in frame from base 1. The germline V and J ends show losses of 3 bases and 6 bases respectively, and no gene match explains 4 bases of the junction. This sample is drawn from a study of T-cell reconstitution after alpha-beta-depleted transplantation in children listed by TCRdb under 2016. With regard to the full study: Using TCR repertoire profiling, the study followed T-cell immune reconstitution in a quantitative way in children after TCRalphabeta/CD19-depleted allogeneic hematopoietic cell transplantation.

Library construction relied on PCR. The sequencing machine was an Illumina HiSeq 2500. Molecular barcoding was employed in the preparation of TCR libraries, with unique molecular identifiers being used to normalize TCRbeta repertoire quantification. Starting from the raw public reads, TCRdb applied fastp trimming at Q25, assembled clones with MiXCR and retained in-frame beta chains. Rows matching on CDR3 protein sequence are summarized as one entry with the most common DNA and genes. The sample table records about 360,000 distinct CDR3 sequences; about an eighth of these occur just once. Roughly 4.5% of the sample goes to the ten largest clones.

The input for sequencing was PBMCs, taken from the stem cell graft. This clonotype originated in a human donor who donated a stem cell graft to a child with Fanconi anemia. The rearranged segments are TRBV12-3 or TRBV12-4 and TRBJ1-5; 8 of the junction bases match TRBD1. The nucleotides read TGTGCCAGCAGTTTGACAGGGGATGTTCAGCCCCAGCATTTT. It translates to CASSLTGDVQPQHF.